This is a list of T cell receptor beta chains from one sample in a study of blood T cell repertoires in COVID-19. The method was immunoSEQ multiplex PCR; TCRdb's version includes in-frame clones alone and lacks a portion of them. The sample carries fewer than 450,000 clones, 90% recorded once. The sequenced sample was PBMCs or T cells enriched from blood (not recorded which). These receptors were collected from a man between 18 and 29 years old who had recovered from COVID-19. Each CDR3 is given with its conserved first and last residue. Each record gives: clone size, D gene, J gene, V gene, CDR3 DNA, CDR3 protein. A D gene is named only where the DNA matches it firmly. Rows may omit the clone size; those that give it use once, few, many or a size class.

clone size: -
D gene: -
J gene: TRBJ1-4
V gene: TRBV19
CDR3 DNA: TGTGCCAGTAGTGAGGGTAGAGCTAATGAAAAACTGTTTTTT
CDR3 protein: CASSEGRANEKLFF

clone size: -
D gene: -
J gene: TRBJ1-1
V gene: TRBV5-5
CDR3 DNA: TGTGCCAGCAGCCTTCAGCCCGCGGGCACTGAAGCTTTCTTT
CDR3 protein: CASSLQPAGTEAFF

clone size: -
D gene: -
J gene: TRBJ1-1
V gene: TRBV19
CDR3 DNA: TGTGCCAGTAGTATGGGACAAGAAGCTTTCTTT
CDR3 protein: CASSMGQEAFF

clone size: -
D gene: -
J gene: TRBJ1-1
V gene: TRBV6-5
CDR3 DNA: TGTGCCAGCAGTTACGGAGACAGGTTGAACACTGAAGCTTTCTTT
CDR3 protein: CASSYGDRLNTEAFF

clone size: -
D gene: TRBD2
J gene: TRBJ2-3
V gene: TRBV24-1
CDR3 DNA: TGTGCCACCAGTGACATTAGCGGGAGGAACACAGATACGCAGTATTTT
CDR3 protein: CATSDISGRNTDTQYF

clone size: many
D gene: -
J gene: TRBJ2-3
V gene: TRBV18
CDR3 DNA: TGTGCCAGCTCACCACGAGGTATTATCACAGATACGCAGTATTTT
CDR3 protein: CASSPRGIITDTQYF

clone size: -
D gene: -
J gene: TRBJ2-7
V gene: TRBV30
CDR3 DNA: TGTGCCTGGAGCCCCCGGGGGGCAGACGACGAGCAGTACTTC
CDR3 protein: CAWSPRGADDEQYF

clone size: -
D gene: -
J gene: TRBJ2-1
V gene: TRBV14
CDR3 DNA: TGTGCCAGCAGCCAACAGGGGATCTCCTACAATGAGCAGTTCTTC
CDR3 protein: CASSQQGISYNEQFF

clone size: -
D gene: -
J gene: TRBJ1-2
V gene: TRBV18
CDR3 DNA: TGTGCCAGCTCACCTCCTTCGGCGGCGGGGGCGCGGTATGGCTACACCTTC
CDR3 protein: CASSPPSAAGARYGYTF

clone size: -
D gene: TRBD2
J gene: TRBJ2-5
V gene: TRBV7-3
CDR3 DNA: TGTGCCAGCAGCGAGACTAGCGGGCCCCAAGAGACCCAGTACTTC
CDR3 protein: CASSETSGPQETQYF

clone size: -
D gene: TRBD1
J gene: TRBJ1-6
V gene: TRBV6-2/TRBV6-3
CDR3 DNA: TGTGCCAGCAGTTACAGCAGGACAGGGAATAATTCACCCCTCCACTTT
CDR3 protein: CASSYSRTGNNSPLHF

clone size: once
D gene: TRBD1
J gene: TRBJ1-6
V gene: TRBV18
CDR3 DNA: TGTGCCAGCTCAAAAGGAACAGGGGAAGGGCGGTCACCCCTCCACTTT
CDR3 protein: CASSKGTGEGRSPLHF

clone size: -
D gene: TRBD1
J gene: TRBJ1-2
V gene: TRBV24-1
CDR3 DNA: TGTGCCACCAGTGATCGGACAGGGGGCTACTATGGCTACACCTTC
CDR3 protein: CATSDRTGGYYGYTF

clone size: -
D gene: TRBD2
J gene: TRBJ2-1
V gene: TRBV7-2
CDR3 DNA: TGTGCCAGCAGCCTCTATGGCGGTAGCGGGACCTACAATGAGCAGTTCTTC
CDR3 protein: CASSLYGGSGTYNEQFF

clone size: -
D gene: TRBD1
J gene: TRBJ2-3
V gene: TRBV19
CDR3 DNA: TGTGCCAGTAGGGGAACAGGGGCTGTGGATACGCAGTATTTT
CDR3 protein: CASRGTGAVDTQYF

clone size: -
D gene: TRBD1
J gene: TRBJ2-7
V gene: TRBV4-1
CDR3 DNA: TGCGCCAGCAGCCAAGTGGACAGGGGGCTTGTCGAGCAGTACTTC
CDR3 protein: CASSQVDRGLVEQYF

clone size: once
D gene: -
J gene: TRBJ1-6
V gene: TRBV28
CDR3 DNA: TGTGCCAGCAGTTTCGGGTTTAGATTGCCCCTCCACTTT
CDR3 protein: CASSFGFRLPLHF

clone size: -
D gene: TRBD2
J gene: TRBJ2-1
V gene: TRBV7-9
CDR3 DNA: TGTGCCAGCAGCTTATGGAGGCTAGCGGGAGTAGCCAATGAGCAGTTCTTC
CDR3 protein: CASSLWRLAGVANEQFF

clone size: few
D gene: -
J gene: TRBJ1-5
V gene: TRBV27
CDR3 DNA: TGTGCCAGCAGTTTACGGGAAGCGGGCAATCAGCCCCAGCATTTT
CDR3 protein: CASSLREAGNQPQHF

clone size: -
D gene: TRBD2
J gene: TRBJ2-1
V gene: TRBV18
CDR3 DNA: TGTGCCAGCTCACCCGCCGGTTTTGGTAGCGGGAACTACAATGAGCAGTTCTTC
CDR3 protein: CASSPAGFGSGNYNEQFF

clone size: -
D gene: TRBD1
J gene: TRBJ1-1
V gene: TRBV11-3
CDR3 DNA: TGTGCCAGCAGCTATCGGACAGGGCTGAACACTGAAGCTTTCTTT
CDR3 protein: CASSYRTGLNTEAFF

clone size: -
D gene: -
J gene: TRBJ1-1
V gene: TRBV10-3
CDR3 DNA: TGTGCCATCACGTGGGCTCCGAACACTGAAGCTTTCTTT
CDR3 protein: CAITWAPNTEAFF

clone size: -
D gene: TRBD1
J gene: TRBJ1-1
V gene: TRBV10-3
CDR3 DNA: TGTGCCATCAGGGGGGACAGGGCAGCTTTCTTT
CDR3 protein: CAIRGDRAAFF

clone size: -
D gene: TRBD1
J gene: TRBJ1-4
V gene: TRBV19
CDR3 DNA: TGTGCCAGTAGTCCGGACAGGTCTAATGAAAAACTGTTTTTT
CDR3 protein: CASSPDRSNEKLFF

clone size: few
D gene: -
J gene: TRBJ2-3
V gene: TRBV4-2
CDR3 DNA: TGTGCCAGCAGCCAAGGGCAGGGAGGTACAGATACGCAGTATTTT
CDR3 protein: CASSQGQGGTDTQYF

clone size: -
D gene: -
J gene: TRBJ2-3
V gene: TRBV30
CDR3 DNA: TGTGCCTGGACGGAGGGAGTGGGTGCAGATACGCAGTATTTT
CDR3 protein: CAWTEGVGADTQYF

clone size: -
D gene: TRBD1
J gene: TRBJ2-5
V gene: TRBV5-4
CDR3 DNA: TGTGCCAGCAGAATGACAGGGTCCGCGGATCAAGAGACCCAGTACTTC
CDR3 protein: CASRMTGSADQETQYF

clone size: -
D gene: TRBD2
J gene: TRBJ2-7
V gene: TRBV4-2
CDR3 DNA: TGTGCCAGCAGCCGACCCGCCCTAGCCAGCGGGGTTGATTCCTACGAGCAGTACTTC
CDR3 protein: CASSRPALASGVDSYEQYF

clone size: -
D gene: -
J gene: TRBJ1-4
V gene: TRBV12-3/TRBV12-4
CDR3 DNA: TGTGCCAGCACCGCCAGGGCTGGTGAAAAACTGTTTTTT
CDR3 protein: CASTARAGEKLFF

clone size: -
D gene: TRBD2
J gene: TRBJ2-5
V gene: TRBV6-6
CDR3 DNA: TGTGCCAGCAGTTATCAAGCGGGGGGGCTTTCAGAGACCCAGTACTTC
CDR3 protein: CASSYQAGGLSETQYF

clone size: -
D gene: -
J gene: TRBJ2-7
V gene: TRBV27
CDR3 DNA: TGTGCCAGCAGGGCGGGGGCCAGCTCCTACGAGCAGTACTTC
CDR3 protein: CASRAGASSYEQYF

clone size: -
D gene: -
J gene: TRBJ2-5
V gene: TRBV5-1
CDR3 DNA: TGCGCCAGCAGAGGAGTGGGAGAGACCCAGTACTTC
CDR3 protein: CASRGVGETQYF

clone size: -
D gene: -
J gene: TRBJ2-3
V gene: TRBV5-4
CDR3 DNA: TGTGCCAGCATGCCGGCCGGGTTCACAGATACGCAGTATTTT
CDR3 protein: CASMPAGFTDTQYF

clone size: -
D gene: TRBD1
J gene: TRBJ1-2
V gene: TRBV7-6
CDR3 DNA: TGTGCCAGCAGTCCCGGGACAGGGGGCAGGAACTATGGCTACACCTTC
CDR3 protein: CASSPGTGGRNYGYTF

clone size: -
D gene: TRBD2
J gene: TRBJ2-1
V gene: TRBV24-1
CDR3 DNA: TGTGCCACCAGAGGCGGCGGGCTAGCGGGATTCGATGAGCAGTTCTTC
CDR3 protein: CATRGGGLAGFDEQFF

clone size: -
D gene: TRBD1
J gene: TRBJ2-7
V gene: TRBV4-1
CDR3 DNA: TGCGCCAGCAGGTTCCGGGACAGTAACTACGAGCAGTACTTC
CDR3 protein: CASRFRDSNYEQYF

clone size: -
D gene: TRBD1
J gene: TRBJ2-3
V gene: TRBV11-3
CDR3 DNA: TGTGCCAGCAGCTCATCCGGGACAGCCTACACAGATACGCAGTATTTT
CDR3 protein: CASSSSGTAYTDTQYF

clone size: -
D gene: TRBD1
J gene: TRBJ2-6
V gene: TRBV14
CDR3 DNA: TGTGCCAGCAGCCCCCGGACAGGTGGGGCCAACGTCCTGACTTTC
CDR3 protein: CASSPRTGGANVLTF

clone size: -
D gene: -
J gene: TRBJ1-2
V gene: TRBV7-9
CDR3 DNA: TGTGCCAGCAGCTTAGTGGGCCGGGGACATTATGGCTACACCTTC
CDR3 protein: CASSLVGRGHYGYTF

clone size: -
D gene: -
J gene: TRBJ1-2
V gene: TRBV15
CDR3 DNA: TGTGCCACCAGCAGACCCGGGGGGTATGGCTACACCTTC
CDR3 protein: CATSRPGGYGYTF

clone size: -
D gene: -
J gene: TRBJ2-1
V gene: TRBV11-2
CDR3 DNA: TGTGCCAGCAGCCCCATAGCCCGCGAGCAGTTCTTC
CDR3 protein: CASSPIAREQFF

clone size: -
D gene: -
J gene: TRBJ1-2
V gene: TRBV12-3/TRBV12-4
CDR3 DNA: TGTGCCAGCAGTTTGGATCGGGACTATGGCTACACCTTC
CDR3 protein: CASSLDRDYGYTF

clone size: -
D gene: TRBD1
J gene: TRBJ1-5
V gene: TRBV6-1
CDR3 DNA: TGTGCCAGCAGTGACGGGACAGGGGTGAGTCAGCCCCAGCATTTT
CDR3 protein: CASSDGTGVSQPQHF

clone size: -
D gene: -
J gene: TRBJ2-1
V gene: TRBV19
CDR3 DNA: TGTGCCAGTAGTATACGGGGGTTCAATGATGAGCAGTTCTTC
CDR3 protein: CASSIRGFNDEQFF